The clone carrying this TCR beta chain turned up a few times. The antigen is undetermined. The data were obtained in a study of liver allograft versus peripheral blood T cells. About the research overall: The study compared liver allograft T cell receptor repertoires against peripheral blood repertoires of liver transplant recipients. General study points: Within liver allografts, T cell receptor repertoires were reportedly different from those in peripheral blood.

The CDR3 spans 15 residues. The trim removed 6 bases at V and 3 bases at J, leaving 6 bases unmatched. Using its own MiXCR run on the reads, TCRdb lists one record per CDR3 protein. The sample holds approximately 10,000 distinct CDR3 sequences; about 18% are singletons and the top ten take 1.5% to 2%. The rearrangement links TRBV12-3 or TRBV12-4 to TRBJ1-5, with TRBD1 identical over 9 bases. The receptor was isolated from a human patient who had a liver transplant. Part of the T cells may come from the graft donor. The CDR3 loop is CASSLTGGNNQPQHF. In DNA, the CDR3 is TGTGCCAGCAGCCTTACAGGGGGCAACAATCAGCCCCAGCATTTT.